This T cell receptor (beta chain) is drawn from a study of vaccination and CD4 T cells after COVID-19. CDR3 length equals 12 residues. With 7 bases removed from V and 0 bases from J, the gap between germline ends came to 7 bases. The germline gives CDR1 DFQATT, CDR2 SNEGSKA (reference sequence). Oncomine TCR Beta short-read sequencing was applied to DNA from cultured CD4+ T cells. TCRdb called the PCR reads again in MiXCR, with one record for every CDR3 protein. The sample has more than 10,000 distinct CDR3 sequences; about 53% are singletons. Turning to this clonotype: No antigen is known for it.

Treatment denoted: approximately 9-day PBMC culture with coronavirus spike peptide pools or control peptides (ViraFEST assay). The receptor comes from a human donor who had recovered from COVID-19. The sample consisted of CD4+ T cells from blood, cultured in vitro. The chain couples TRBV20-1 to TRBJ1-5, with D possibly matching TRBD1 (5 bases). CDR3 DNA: TGCAGTGTGGGGGATAGCAATCAGCCCCAGCATTTT. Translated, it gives CSVGDSNQPQHF.